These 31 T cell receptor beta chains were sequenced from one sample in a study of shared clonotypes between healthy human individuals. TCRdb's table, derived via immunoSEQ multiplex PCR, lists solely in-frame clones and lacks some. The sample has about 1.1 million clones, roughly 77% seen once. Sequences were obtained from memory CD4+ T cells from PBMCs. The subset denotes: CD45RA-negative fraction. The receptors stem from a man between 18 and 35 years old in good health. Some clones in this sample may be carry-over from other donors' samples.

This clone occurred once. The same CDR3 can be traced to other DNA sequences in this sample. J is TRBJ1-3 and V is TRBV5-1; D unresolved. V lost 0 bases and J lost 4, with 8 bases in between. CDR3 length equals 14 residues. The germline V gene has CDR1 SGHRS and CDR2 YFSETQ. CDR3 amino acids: CASSLGVSGNTIYF. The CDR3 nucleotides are TGCGCCAGCAGCTTGGGGGTCTCCGGAAACACCATATATTTT.

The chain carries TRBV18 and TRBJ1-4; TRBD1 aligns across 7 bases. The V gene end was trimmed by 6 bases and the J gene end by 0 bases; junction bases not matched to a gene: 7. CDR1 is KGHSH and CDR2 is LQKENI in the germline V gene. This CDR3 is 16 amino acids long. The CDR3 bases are TGTGCCAGCTCTCTCGGACAGGCATCAACTAATGAAAAACTGTTTTTT. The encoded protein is CASSLGQASTNEKLFF.

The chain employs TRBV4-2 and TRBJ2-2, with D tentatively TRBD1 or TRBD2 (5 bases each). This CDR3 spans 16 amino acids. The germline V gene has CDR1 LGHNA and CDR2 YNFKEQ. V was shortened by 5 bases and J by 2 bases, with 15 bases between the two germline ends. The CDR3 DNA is TGTGCCAGCAGCTTGGGACCGGGACCTAACACCGGGGAGCTGTTTTTT. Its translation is CASSLGPGPNTGELFF.

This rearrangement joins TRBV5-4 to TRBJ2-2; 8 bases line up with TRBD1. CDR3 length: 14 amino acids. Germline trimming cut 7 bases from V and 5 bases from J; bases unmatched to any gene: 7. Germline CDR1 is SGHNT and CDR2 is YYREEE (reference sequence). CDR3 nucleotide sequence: TGTGCCAGCGGACCCAGGGGGCAAACCGGGGAGCTGTTTTTT. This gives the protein CASGPRGQTGELFF.

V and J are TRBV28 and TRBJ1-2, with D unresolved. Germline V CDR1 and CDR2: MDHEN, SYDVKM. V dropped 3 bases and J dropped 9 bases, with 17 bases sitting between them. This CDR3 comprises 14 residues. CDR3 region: CASSFSGTPGSYTF. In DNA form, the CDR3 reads TGTGCCAGCAGTTTTAGCGGCACTCCGGGAAGCTACACCTTC.

DNA of the CDR3: TGTGCCATCAGTGAGCTCCAGGGGGGTATATATGGCTACACCTTC. It translates to CAISELQGGIYGYTF. The chain uses TRBV10-3 and TRBJ1-2, with 7 bases fitting TRBD1. Germline values: CDR1 ENHRY, CDR2 SYGVKD. The CDR3 consists of 15 residues. V lost 2 bases, J lost 5 bases, and 8 bases stayed unmatched.

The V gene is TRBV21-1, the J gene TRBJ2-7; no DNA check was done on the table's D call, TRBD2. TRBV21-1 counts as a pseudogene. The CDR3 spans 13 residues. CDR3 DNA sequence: TGTGCCAGATTTAGCGGGAGACTCTACGAGCAGTACTTC. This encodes CARFSGRLYEQYF.

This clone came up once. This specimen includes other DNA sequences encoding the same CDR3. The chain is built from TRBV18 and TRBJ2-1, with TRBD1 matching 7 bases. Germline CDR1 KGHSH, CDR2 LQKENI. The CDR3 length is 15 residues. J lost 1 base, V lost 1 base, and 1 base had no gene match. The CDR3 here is CASSPRQGSYNEQFF. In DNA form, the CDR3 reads TGTGCCAGCTCACCACGACAGGGATCCTACAATGAGCAGTTCTTC.

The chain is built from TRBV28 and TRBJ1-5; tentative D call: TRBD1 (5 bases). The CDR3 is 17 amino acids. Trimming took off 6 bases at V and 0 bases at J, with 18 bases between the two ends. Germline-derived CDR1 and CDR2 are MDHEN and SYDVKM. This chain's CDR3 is CASSTLAGKYSNQPQHF. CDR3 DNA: TGTGCCAGCAGCACCTTGGCAGGGAAATATAGCAATCAGCCCCAGCATTTT.

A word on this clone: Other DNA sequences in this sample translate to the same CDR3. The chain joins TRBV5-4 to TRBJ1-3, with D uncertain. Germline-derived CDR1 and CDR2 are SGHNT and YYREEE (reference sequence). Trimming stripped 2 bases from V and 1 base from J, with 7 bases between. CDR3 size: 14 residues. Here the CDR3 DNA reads TGTGCCAGCAGCTTTCCCGGTTCTGGAAACACCATATATTTT. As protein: CASSFPGSGNTIYF.

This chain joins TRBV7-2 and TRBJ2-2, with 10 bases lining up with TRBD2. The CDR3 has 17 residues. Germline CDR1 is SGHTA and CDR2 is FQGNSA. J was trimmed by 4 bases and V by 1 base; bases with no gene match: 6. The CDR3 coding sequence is TGTGCCAGCAGCTTAGGTCCCCCTAGCGGGAGCACCGGGGAGCTGTTTTTT. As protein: CASSLGPPSGSTGELFF. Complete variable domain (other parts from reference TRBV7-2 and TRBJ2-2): GAGVSQSPSNKVTEKGKDVELRCDPISGHTALYWYRQSLGQGLEFLIYFQGNSAPDKSGLPSDRFSAERTGGSVSTLTIQRTQQEDSAVYLCASSLGPPSGSTGELFFGEGSRLTVL.

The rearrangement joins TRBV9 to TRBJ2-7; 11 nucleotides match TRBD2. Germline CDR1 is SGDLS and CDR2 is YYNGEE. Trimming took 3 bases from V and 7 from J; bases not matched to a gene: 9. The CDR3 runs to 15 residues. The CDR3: CASSAGLAEWLEQYF. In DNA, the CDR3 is TGTGCCAGCAGCGCGGGACTAGCGGAGTGGTTGGAGCAGTACTTC.

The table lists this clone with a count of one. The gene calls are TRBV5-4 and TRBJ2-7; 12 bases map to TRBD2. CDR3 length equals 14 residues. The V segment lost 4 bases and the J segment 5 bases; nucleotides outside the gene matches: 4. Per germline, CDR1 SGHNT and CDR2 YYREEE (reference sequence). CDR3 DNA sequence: TGTGCCAGCAGCGATCGACTAGCGGGAGACGAGCAGTACTTC. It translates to CASSDRLAGDEQYF.

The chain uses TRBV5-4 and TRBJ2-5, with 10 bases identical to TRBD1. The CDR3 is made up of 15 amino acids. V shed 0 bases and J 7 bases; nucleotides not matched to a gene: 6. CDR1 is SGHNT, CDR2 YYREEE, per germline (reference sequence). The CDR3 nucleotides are TGTGCCAGCAGCTTGGCCGGGACAGGGGTCTCGACCCAGTACTTC. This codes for CASSLAGTGVSTQYF.

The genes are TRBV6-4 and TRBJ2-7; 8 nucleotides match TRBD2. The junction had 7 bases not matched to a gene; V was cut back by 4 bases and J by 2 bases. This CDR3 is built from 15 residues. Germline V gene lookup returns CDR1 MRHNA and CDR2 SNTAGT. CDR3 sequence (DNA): TGTGCCAGCAGTGTTCAAGCGGGGGTTACCTACGAGCAGTACTTC. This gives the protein CASSVQAGVTYEQYF.

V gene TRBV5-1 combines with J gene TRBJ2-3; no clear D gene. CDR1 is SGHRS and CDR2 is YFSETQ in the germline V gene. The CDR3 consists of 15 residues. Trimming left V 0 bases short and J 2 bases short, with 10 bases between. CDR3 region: CASSLVGSDTDTQYF. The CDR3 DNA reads TGCGCCAGCAGCTTGGTGGGATCCGACACAGATACGCAGTATTTT.

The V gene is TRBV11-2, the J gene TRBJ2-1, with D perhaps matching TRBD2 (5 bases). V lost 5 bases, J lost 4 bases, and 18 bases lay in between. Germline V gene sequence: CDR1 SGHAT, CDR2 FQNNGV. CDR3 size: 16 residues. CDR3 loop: CASSVYRGEGYNEQFF. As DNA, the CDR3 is TGTGCCAGCAGCGTATACAGAGGCGAGGGATACAATGAGCAGTTCTTC.

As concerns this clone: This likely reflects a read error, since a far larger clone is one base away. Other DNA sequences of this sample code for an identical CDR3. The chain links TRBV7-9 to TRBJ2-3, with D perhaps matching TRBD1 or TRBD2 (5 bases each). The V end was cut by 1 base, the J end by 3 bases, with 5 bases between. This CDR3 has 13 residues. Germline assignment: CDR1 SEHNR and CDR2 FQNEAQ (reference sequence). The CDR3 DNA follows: TGTGCCAGCAGCTTAGGGGGGACAGATACGCAGTATTTT. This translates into CASSLGGTDTQYF.

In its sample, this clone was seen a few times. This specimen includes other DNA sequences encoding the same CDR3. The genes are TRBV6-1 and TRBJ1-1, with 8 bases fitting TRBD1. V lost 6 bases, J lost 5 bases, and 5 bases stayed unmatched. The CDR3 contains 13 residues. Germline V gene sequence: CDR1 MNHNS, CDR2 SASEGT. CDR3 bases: TGTGCCAGCAGCGGACAGGGAAGGACTGAAGCTTTCTTT. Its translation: CASSGQGRTEAFF.

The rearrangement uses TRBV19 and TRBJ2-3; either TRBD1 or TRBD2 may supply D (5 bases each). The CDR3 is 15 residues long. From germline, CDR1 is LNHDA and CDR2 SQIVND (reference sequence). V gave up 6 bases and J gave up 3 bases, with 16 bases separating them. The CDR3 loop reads CASRPPGTITDTQYF. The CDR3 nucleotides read TGTGCCAGTAGGCCCCCCGGGACCATTACAGATACGCAGTATTTT.

The CDR3 nucleotides read TGTGCCAGCAGCTTGGTTGGGGCGAGGGAAACCGGGGAGCTGTTTTTT. Translated: CASSLVGARETGELFF. The chain joins TRBV5-6 to TRBJ2-2; perhaps D is TRBD1 or TRBD2 (5 bases each). The germline CDR1 and CDR2 sequences are SGHDT and YYEEEE. V lost 0 bases to trimming and J lost 5 bases, with 14 bases between them. The CDR3 totals 16 residues.

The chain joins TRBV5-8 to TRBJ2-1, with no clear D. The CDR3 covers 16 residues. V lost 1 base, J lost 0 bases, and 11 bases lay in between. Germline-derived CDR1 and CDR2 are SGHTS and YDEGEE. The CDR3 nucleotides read TGTGCCAGCAGCTTGACCTACCTCAGCTCCTACAATGAGCAGTTCTTC. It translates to CASSLTYLSSYNEQFF.

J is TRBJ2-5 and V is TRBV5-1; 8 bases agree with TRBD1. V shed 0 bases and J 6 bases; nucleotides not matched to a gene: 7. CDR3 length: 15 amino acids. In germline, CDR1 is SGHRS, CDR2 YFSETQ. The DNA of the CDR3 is TGCGCCAGCAGCTTGGTGACAGGGGCGTCGCAGACCCAGTACTTC. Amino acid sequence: CASSLVTGASQTQYF.

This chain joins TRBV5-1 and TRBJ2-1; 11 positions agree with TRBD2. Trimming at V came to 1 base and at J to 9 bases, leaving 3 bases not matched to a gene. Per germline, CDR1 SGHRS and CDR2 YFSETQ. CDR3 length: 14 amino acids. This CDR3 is CASSLSTSGTEQFF. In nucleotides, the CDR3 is TGCGCCAGCAGCTTGTCGACTAGCGGGACTGAGCAGTTCTTC.

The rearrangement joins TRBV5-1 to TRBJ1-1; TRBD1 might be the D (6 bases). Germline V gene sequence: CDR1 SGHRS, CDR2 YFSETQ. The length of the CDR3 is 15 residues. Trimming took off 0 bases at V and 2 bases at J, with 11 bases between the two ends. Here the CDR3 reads CASSLEQGLNTEAFF. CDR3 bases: TGCGCCAGCAGCTTGGAACAGGGCCTTAACACTGAAGCTTTCTTT.

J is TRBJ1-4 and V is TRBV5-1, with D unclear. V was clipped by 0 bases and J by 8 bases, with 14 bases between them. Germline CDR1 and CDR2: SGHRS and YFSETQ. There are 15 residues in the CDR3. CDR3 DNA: TGCGCCAGCAGCTTGGTAGGACTGGGGAACGAAAAACTGTTTTTT. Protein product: CASSLVGLGNEKLFF.

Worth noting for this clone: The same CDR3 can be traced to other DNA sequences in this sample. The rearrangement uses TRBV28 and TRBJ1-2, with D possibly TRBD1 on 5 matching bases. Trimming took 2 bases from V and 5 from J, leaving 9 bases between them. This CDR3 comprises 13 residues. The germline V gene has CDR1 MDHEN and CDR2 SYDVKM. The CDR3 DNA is TGTGCCAGCAGTTTACAGGGTGTTTATGGCTACACCTTC. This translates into CASSLQGVYGYTF.

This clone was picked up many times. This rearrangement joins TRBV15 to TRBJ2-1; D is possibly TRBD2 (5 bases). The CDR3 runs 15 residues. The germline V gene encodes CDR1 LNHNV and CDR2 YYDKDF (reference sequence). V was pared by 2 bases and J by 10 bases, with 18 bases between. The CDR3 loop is CATSRPGSADGEQFF. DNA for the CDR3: TGTGCCACCAGCAGACCGGGATCAGCAGATGGGGAGCAGTTCTTC. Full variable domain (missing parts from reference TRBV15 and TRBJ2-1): DAMVIQNPRYQVTQFGKPVTLSCSQTLNHNVMYWYQQKSSQAPKLLFHYYDKDFNNEADTPDNFQSRRPNTSFCFLDIRSPGLGDTAMYLCATSRPGSADGEQFFGPGTRLTVL.

The DNA of the CDR3 is TGTGCCAGCACGCAGGGGGCTAGGACTGAAGCTTTCTTT. This sequence encodes CASTQGARTEAFF. This chain links TRBV25-1 with TRBJ1-1, with 8 bases lining up with TRBD1. After removal of 7 bases from V and 5 bases from J, the junction contained 6 bases not matched to a gene. The CDR3 covers 13 residues. The germline gives CDR1 MGHDK, CDR2 SYGVNS.

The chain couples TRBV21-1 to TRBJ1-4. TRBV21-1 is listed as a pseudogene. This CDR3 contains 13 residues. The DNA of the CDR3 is TGTGCCAGCGGACCGTATACTAATGAAAAACTGTTTTTT. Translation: CASGPYTNEKLFF.

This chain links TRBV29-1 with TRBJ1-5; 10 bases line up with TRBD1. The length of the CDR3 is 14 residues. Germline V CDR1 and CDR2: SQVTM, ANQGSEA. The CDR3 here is CSAQSGTGDQPQHF. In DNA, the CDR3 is TGCAGTGCTCAAAGTGGGACAGGGGATCAGCCCCAGCATTTT.